This is a list of T cell receptor beta chains from one sample in a study of response to subunit inactivated influenza vaccine. TCRdb processed the RT-PCR reads anew with MiXCR; each CDR3 protein has one entry. The data contain roughly 650,000 distinct CDR3 sequences, less than 20% of them singletons. This specimen was PBMCs from blood, taken about 12 days after vaccination. Receptor source: a man aged 45-65 years who received an inactivated influenza vaccine. Both conserved end residues are part of each CDR3. The order of the fields is J gene, clone size, D gene, V gene, CDR3 protein, CDR3 DNA. D genes are given only for firm matches. For some rows the clone size is stated as once, few or many, or as a class when expanded; others skip it.

>TRBJ2-5|-|-|TRBV6-2/TRBV6-3
CASSFSSRPGETQYF
TGTGCCAGCAGTTTCAGCTCGCGCCCAGGAGAGACCCAGTACTTC
>TRBJ2-1|-|-|TRBV2
CASLHRRGNNEQFF
TGTGCCAGCCTCCACCGGCGGGGCAACAATGAGCAGTTCTTC
>TRBJ2-2|few|TRBD2|TRBV3-1
CASSQETGGYTGELFF
TGTGCCAGCAGCCAAGAAACGGGGGGATACACCGGGGAGCTGTTTTTT
>TRBJ1-4|-|TRBD1|TRBV6-5
CASSYSQGAGEKLFF
TGTGCCAGCAGTTATAGCCAGGGGGCAGGCGAAAAACTGTTTTTT
>TRBJ2-1|few|-|TRBV16
CASSQSWGPVEQFF
TGTGCCAGCAGCCAATCCTGGGGGCCGGTGGAGCAGTTCTTC
>TRBJ2-2|many|-|TRBV4-1
CASMQGLNTGELFF
TGCGCCAGCATGCAGGGATTGAACACCGGGGAGCTGTTTTTT
>TRBJ2-5|-|TRBD2|TRBV10-3
CAISRLAGDQETQYF
TGTGCCATCAGCAGACTAGCGGGGGACCAAGAGACCCAGTACTTC
>TRBJ2-5|many|-|TRBV5-1
CASSREQETQYF
TGCGCCAGCTCCCGGGAGCAAGAGACCCAGTACTTC
>TRBJ2-3|few|-|TRBV28
CASSSPTRSTQYF
TGTGCCAGCAGTTCCCCTACTAGAAGCACGCAGTATTTT
>TRBJ1-2|many|-|TRBV3-1
CASSQLKNYGYTF
TGTGCCAGCAGCCAACTCAAAAACTATGGCTACACCTTC
>TRBJ2-1|few|TRBD2|TRBV9
CASSATTSGRADEQFF
TGTGCCAGCAGCGCCACGACTAGCGGGAGGGCCGATGAGCAGTTCTTC
>TRBJ1-5|-|-|TRBV2
CASSELGLSNQPQHF
TGTGCCAGCAGTGAACTGGGACTTAGCAATCAGCCCCAGCATTTT
>TRBJ2-1|many|TRBD2|TRBV12-3/TRBV12-4
CASSLPFGERGITNEQFF
TGTGCCAGCAGTTTGCCTTTCGGGGAGCGGGGGATTACCAATGAGCAGTTCTTC
>TRBJ2-4|few|-|TRBV23-1
CASSHPGENIQYF
TGCGCCAGCAGTCACCCGGGAGAAAACATTCAGTACTTC
>TRBJ2-3|few|TRBD2|TRBV4-3
CASSQAAGGPTDTQYF
TGCGCCAGCAGCCAAGCAGCGGGGGGGCCAACAGATACGCAGTATTTT
>TRBJ1-3|-|-|TRBV7-2
CASSFTGTSGNTIYF
TGTGCCAGCAGCTTTACTGGAACCTCTGGAAACACCATATATTTT
>TRBJ2-3|-|-|TRBV5-1
CASSLSRGSYSSDDTQYF
TGCGCCAGCAGCTTGTCTAGGGGGTCCTATTCATCTGACGATACGCAGTATTTT
>TRBJ1-2|-|-|TRBV28
CASSLAWGTQYSGYTF
TGTGCCAGCAGTCTAGCCTGGGGGACCCAGTATTCCGGCTACACCTTC
>TRBJ2-3|many|TRBD1|TRBV11-2
CASSFATGPTDTQYF
TGTGCCAGCAGCTTCGCGACAGGGCCCACAGATACGCAGTATTTT
>TRBJ1-5|-|-|TRBV5-6
CASSLGTEPQHF
TGTGCCAGCAGCTTGGGAACTGAGCCCCAGCATTTT
>TRBJ2-6|few|TRBD1|TRBV9
CASSVGTGPGANVLTF
TGTGCCAGCAGCGTAGGGACAGGGCCTGGGGCCAACGTCCTGACTTTC
>TRBJ1-2|-|TRBD1|TRBV10-3
CAISGPDRGYGYTF
TGTGCCATCAGTGGCCCCGACAGGGGATATGGCTACACCTTC
>TRBJ2-3|-|TRBD2|TRBV5-6
CASSMMGLAGANTQYF
TGTGCCAGCAGCATGATGGGACTAGCGGGAGCGAATACGCAGTATTTT
>TRBJ2-7|few|TRBD2|TRBV4-2
CASSHPTGTSEKYYEQYF
TGTGCCAGCAGCCATCCCACCGGGACTAGCGAGAAGTACTACGAGCAGTACTTC
>TRBJ2-1|-|TRBD2|TRBV20-1
CSASAGGEFF
TGCAGTGCTAGCGCGGGGGGTGAGTTCTTC
>TRBJ1-6|-|-|TRBV7-6
CASSLQPGQTNNSPLHF
TGTGCCAGCAGCCTACAGCCGGGACAAACCAATAATTCACCCCTCCACTTT
>TRBJ2-1|-|-|TRBV5-5
CASSGGPEQFF
TGCGCCAGCAGCGGCGGGCCTGAGCAGTTCTTC
>TRBJ2-1|-|TRBD2|TRBV4-1
CASSQATSGGSYNEQFF
TGCGCCAGCAGCCAAGCTACTAGCGGGGGATCCTACAATGAGCAGTTCTTC